A single sample gave rise to the 11 T cell receptor beta chains below, sequenced in a study of cytomegalovirus exposure and HLA in healthy donors. The PCR used 60 Vbeta and 13 Jbeta primers. Profiling relied on immunoSEQ multiplex PCR, and the TCRdb table lists in-frame clones only, not all of them. Of under 200,000 clones listed, roughly 80% are singletons. Sequencing input: PBMCs. These TCRs come from a middle-aged woman in good health and CMV-seropositive.

This clone has only one observation. The rearrangement links TRBV5-6 to TRBJ2-7; a possible D gene is TRBD2 (5 bases). V lost 0 bases, J lost 3 bases, and 13 bases lay in between. The CDR3 sequence is 15 residues long. CDR1 SGHDT and CDR2 YYEEEE come from the germline V gene. The CDR3 here is CASSLGTPPGYEQYF. In DNA, the CDR3 is TGTGCCAGCAGCTTGGGGACTCCACCGGGCTACGAGCAGTACTTC.

The chain links TRBV6-5 to TRBJ2-3, with TRBD1 matching 8 bases. V lost 5 bases, J lost 0 bases, and 4 bases stayed unmatched. Germline values: CDR1 MNHEY, CDR2 SVGAGI. The CDR3 has 15 amino acids. In DNA form, the CDR3 reads TGTGCCAGCAGTCGGGACAGGTCTAGCACAGATACGCAGTATTTT. This codes for CASSRDRSSTDTQYF.

V usage is TRBV18 and J usage is TRBJ2-2, with D possibly matching TRBD1 (6 bases). The CDR3 extends over 15 amino acids. From germline, CDR1 is KGHSH and CDR2 LQKENI. Deletions cut 4 bases from V and 2 bases from J, with 11 bases between. The CDR3 DNA reads TGTGCCAGCTCACGCAACAGGGTTAACACCGGGGAGCTGTTTTTT. This gives the protein CASSRNRVNTGELFF.

The V and J genes are TRBV7-9 and TRBJ1-2, with D possibly matching TRBD1 (6 bases). This CDR3 region has 14 residues. The ends were cut back, 5 bases at V and 6 bases at J, with 16 bases in the middle. Germline assignment: CDR1 SEHNR and CDR2 FQNEAQ (reference sequence). The CDR3 sequence is CASSANRDLDGYTF. In nucleotides, the CDR3 is TGTGCCAGCAGCGCAAACAGGGATTTGGATGGCTACACCTTC.

The rearrangement joins TRBV9 to TRBJ2-7; perhaps TRBD2 as D (6 bases). CDR1 and CDR2 from the germline V gene are SGDLS and YYNGEE. CDR3 size: 15 residues. Trimming took 0 bases from V and 3 from J, leaving 13 bases between them. CDR3 DNA: TGTGCCAGCAGCGTAGGGGCTAGCGAATACTACGAGCAGTACTTC. This codes for CASSVGASEYYEQYF. Looking up the rest from reference TRBV9 and TRBJ2-7 gives the full variable domain: DSGVTQTPKHLITATGQRVTLRCSPRSGDLSVYWYQQSLDQGLQFLIQYYNGEERAKGNILERFSAQQFPDLHSELNLSSLELGDSALYFCASSVGASEYYEQYFGPGTRLTVT.

This clone appeared once. The chain links TRBV5-1 to TRBJ1-2; TRBD1 is a possible D gene (6 bases). With 0 bases removed from V and 4 bases from J, the gap between germline ends came to 13 bases. Germline V gene lookup returns CDR1 SGHRS and CDR2 YFSETQ. This CDR3 has 15 residues. The CDR3 bases are TGCGCCAGCAGCTTGGCCATGACAGGCTCCTATGGCTACACCTTC. Translating gives CASSLAMTGSYGYTF.

The chain carries TRBV27 and TRBJ2-7; 11 bases fit TRBD2. In germline, CDR1 is MNHEY, CDR2 SMNVEV (reference sequence). V shed 1 base and J 4 bases; nucleotides not matched to a gene: 6. The CDR3 runs to 16 residues. CDR3 protein: CASSLFPSGRLYEQYF. The CDR3 DNA reads as TGTGCCAGCAGTTTATTCCCTAGCGGGAGGCTGTACGAGCAGTACTTC.

The V gene is TRBV27, the J gene TRBJ1-6; 10 bases fit TRBD1. CDR1 MNHEY and CDR2 SMNVEV come from the germline V gene (reference sequence). V gave up 0 bases and J gave up 6 bases; unmatched junction bases: 5. The CDR3 sequence is 17 residues long. In DNA, the CDR3 is TGTGCCAGCAGTTTATCGGGGACAGGGGCCTCTAATTCACCCCTCCACTTT. It encodes CASSLSGTGASNSPLHF.

The rearrangement links TRBV14 to TRBJ2-2, with D maybe TRBD1 (6 bases). Germline CDR1 SGHDN, CDR2 FVKESK. The CDR3 is 14 residues long. The V gene lost 2 bases and the J gene lost 6 bases, with 10 bases spanning the gap. CDR3 residues: CASSQHNRAGELFF. Here the CDR3 DNA reads TGTGCCAGCAGCCAACATAACAGGGCCGGGGAGCTGTTTTTT.

This sequence joins TRBV6-6 and TRBJ1-2, with D maybe TRBD1 (5 bases). V shed 2 bases and J shed 6 bases, with 13 bases lying between them. Per germline, CDR1 MNHNY and CDR2 SVGAGI (reference sequence). The CDR3 has 14 residues. The CDR3 is CASSYEAWGDGYTF. Written as DNA, the CDR3 is TGTGCCAGCAGTTACGAGGCGTGGGGGGATGGCTACACCTTC.

This rearrangement joins TRBV6-5 to TRBJ1-1, with 12 bases fitting TRBD1. The length of the CDR3 is 16 residues. CDR1 and CDR2 from the germline V gene are MNHEY and SVGAGI. V lost 2 bases, J lost 6 bases, and 7 bases stayed unmatched. The CDR3 is CASSYQGDRGRPEAFF. CDR3 sequence (DNA): TGTGCCAGCAGTTACCAGGGGGACAGGGGGCGTCCTGAAGCTTTCTTT.